What follows are 3 T cell receptor beta chains derived from one specimen sequenced in a study of blood T cell repertoires in COVID-19. Libraries were prepared by immunoSEQ multiplex PCR; TCRdb keeps only in-frame clonotypes and omits some of them. This table holds about 47,000 clones, about 80% found once. The sequenced material came from peripheral blood. The receptors originated from a man in his sixties with acute or convalescent COVID-19.

V and J are TRBV3-1 (or the pseudogene TRBV3-2) and TRBJ1-2; D may be TRBD1 (6 bases). The V and J ends lost 4 bases and 5 bases respectively, with 8 bases between them. The CDR3 consists of 12 residues. CDR1 and CDR2 (germline): LGHDT, YNNKEL (reference sequence). This CDR3 is CASSPQGYGYTF. The CDR3 DNA reads as TGTGCCAGCAGCCCACAGGGTTATGGCTACACCTTC.

The rearrangement uses TRBV4-3 and TRBJ2-5; D perhaps matches TRBD2 (6 bases). The CDR3 extends over 14 amino acids. V shed 1 base and J shed 4 bases, with 10 bases lying between them. Germline CDR1 and CDR2: LGHNA and YSLEER. Here the CDR3 reads CASSQGQGGETQYF. CDR3 DNA sequence: TGCGCCAGCAGCCAAGGTCAGGGAGGAGAGACCCAGTACTTC.

This rearrangement joins TRBV19 to TRBJ2-3, with 8 bases aligning to TRBD1. V gave up 2 bases and J gave up 5 bases; unmatched junction bases: 9. CDR1 is LNHDA and CDR2 is SQIVND in the germline V gene (reference sequence). This CDR3 has 16 amino acids. The CDR3 DNA follows: TGTGCCAGTAGTATATGGCGACAGGGGCATGGAGATACGCAGTATTTT. It encodes CASSIWRQGHGDTQYF.